This T cell receptor beta chain is from a study of T cell responses to AZD1222 COVID-19 vaccine. V dropped 2 bases and J dropped 6 bases, with 17 bases sitting between them. CDR1 and CDR2 (germline): SEHNR, FQNEAQ (reference sequence). CDR3 length equals 15 residues. The assay was immunoSEQ multiplex PCR, and TCRdb's table has in-frame clones only and misses some. The sample shows approximately 180,000 clones, roughly 88% of them seen only once. Notes on this clone: Its antigen is unknown.

Study outcomes and limitations: The donors showed a predominance of white British ancestry and of females, with possible underestimation of clonal diversity. Within unmutated variant regions lay the reported targets of nearly half of spike-specific TCRs. CD4 TCRs associated with vaccination spanned spike, dominating at 160-218 and 743-854. Elevations in Spike-specific TCR breadth and depth followed administration of two AZD1222 doses.

The source is an adult in good health. The chain couples TRBV7-9 to TRBJ2-7; D tentatively reads TRBD1 or TRBD2 (6 bases each). Sample: peripheral blood, taken on day 0 of AZD1222 vaccination. CDR3 protein: CASSLRRGLIREQYF. The CDR3, as DNA: TGTGCCAGCAGCTTAAGGAGGGGGTTGATCCGCGAGCAGTACTTC.